This entry lists 7 T cell receptor beta chains sequenced from one sample in a study of vaccination and CD4 T cells after COVID-19 (dated by TCRdb to 2021 to 2024). What these receptors recognize is not known. The library was built by means of PCR. This sample was sequenced with an Illumina iSeq 100. DNA from cultured CD4+ T cells underwent TCR sequencing with the Oncomine TCR Beta short-read assay at the Johns Hopkins FTIC core. TCRdb trimmed public reads at Q25 via fastp, called clones via MiXCR and kept in-frame beta chains. When rows share a CDR3 protein, they turn into one entry using the most common DNA and genes. Here the sample has 20,000 to 25,000 distinct CDR3 sequences; 65% to 80% occur a single time. 3% to 4% of the sample is in the top ten clones. What this sample's treatment or condition label stands for: approximately 11-day PBMC culture with coronavirus spike peptide pools or control peptides (ViraFEST assay).

The sequenced material came from CD4+ T cells from blood, cultured in vitro. The receptors stem from a human donor who had recovered from COVID-19.

The genes are TRBV6-2 or TRBV6-3 and TRBJ1-6; D remains unclear. The V gene's germline CDR1 is MNHEY and CDR2 SVGEGT. The CDR3 spans 14 residues. V was pared by 7 bases and J by 8 bases, with 15 bases between. The CDR3 sequence is CASTKGMRDSPLHF. In nucleotides, the CDR3 is TGTGCCAGCACTAAGGGAATGAGGGATTCACCCCTCCACTTT.

J is TRBJ1-5 and V is TRBV5-1, with D tentatively TRBD1 (6 bases). This CDR3 contains 15 residues. Trimming removed 5 bases from V and 5 bases from J, with 17 bases in between. The germline CDR1 and CDR2 sequences are SGHRS and YFSETQ. This CDR3 is CASRPNPGDYQPQHF. As DNA, the CDR3 is TGCGCCAGCAGGCCCAACCCAGGGGATTATCAGCCCCAGCATTTT.

The J gene is TRBJ1-2, the V gene TRBV20-1; 11 nucleotides agree with TRBD1. The CDR3 is 17 residues long. The trim removed 1 base at V and 4 bases at J, leaving 11 bases unmatched. In germline, CDR1 is DFQATT, CDR2 SNEGSKA (reference sequence). The CDR3 is CSARGWRTGGAGYGYTF. The DNA for the CDR3 is TGCAGTGCTAGAGGGTGGAGGACAGGGGGCGCGGGCTATGGCTACACCTTC.

The rearrangement joins TRBV7-8 to TRBJ2-3; 9 nucleotides match TRBD2. CDR3 length: 14 amino acids. Germline V gives CDR1 SGHVS, CDR2 FQNEAQ. J gave up 4 bases and V 3 bases, and 2 bases lay outside the gene matches. The CDR3 loop reads CASSFSGRSDTQYF. CDR3 DNA: TGTGCCAGCAGCTTTAGCGGGAGATCAGATACGCAGTATTTT.

This rearrangement joins TRBV6-1 to TRBJ1-5; D not resolved. The germline gives CDR1 MNHNS, CDR2 SASEGT. The length of the CDR3 is 14 residues. V dropped 6 bases and J dropped 5 bases, with 14 bases sitting between them. CDR3 in amino acids: CASSRGELYQPQHF. CDR3 in DNA: TGTGCCAGCAGCCGTGGGGAACTATATCAGCCCCAGCATTTT.

The rearrangement links TRBV7-2 to TRBJ2-7, with 9 bases that match TRBD1. The CDR3 is 16 amino acids. Germline loops: CDR1 SGHTA, CDR2 FQGNSA. V shed 2 bases and J 1 base; nucleotides not matched to a gene: 6. Here the CDR3 reads CASSLRGGTGSYEQYF. The CDR3 nucleotides read TGTGCCAGCAGCTTAAGGGGCGGGACAGGGTCCTACGAGCAGTACTTC.

This clonotype is a singleton in its sample. J is TRBJ2-7 and V is TRBV5-4; D is unresolved. The germline CDR1 and CDR2 sequences are SGHNT and YYREEE (reference sequence). Between the trimmed V and J ends, which lost 7 bases and 7 bases, there was a span of 15 bases. This CDR3 region has 12 residues. Here the CDR3 DNA reads TGTGCCAGCGTCGTGAGCCCGCGGGAGCAGTACTTC. Its translation: CASVVSPREQYF.